These T cell receptor beta chains were read from a single sample in a study of control samples from healthy donors and cancer patients. Method: immunoSEQ multiplex PCR; TCRdb's copy keeps in-frame clones and lacks some. This sample yields tens of thousands of clones, of which about 87% are seen a single time; more than 15% belongs to the top ten. Sequenced input: blood. The source of these receptors is a man aged 50 to 60 in good health. Each CDR3 is given with its conserved first and last residue. The D gene is left open where the match is weak. The size entry is marked missing in some rows and otherwise reads once, few, many or a size class.

j_call	d_call	v_call	clone_size	cdr3_length	cdr3_aa	cdr3_nt
TRBJ1-1	-	TRBV29-1	-	8	CSVTEAFF	TGCAGCGTTACTGAAGCTTTCTTT
TRBJ2-1	-	TRBV24-1	-	14	CATSDAGPLGEQFF	TGTGCCACCAGTGATGCCGGGCCTCTCGGGGAGCAGTTCTTC
TRBJ1-1	-	TRBV30	-	13	CAWSHQRGTEAFF	TGTGCCTGGAGCCATCAACGGGGTACTGAAGCTTTCTTT
TRBJ2-2	-	TRBV24-1	-	15	CATSDVEMNTGELFF	TGTGCCACCAGTGATGTCGAAATGAACACCGGGGAGCTGTTTTTT
TRBJ2-3	TRBD2	TRBV27	-	15	CASSFIAGRTDTQYF	TGTGCCAGCAGTTTCATAGCGGGGAGAACAGATACGCAGTATTTT
TRBJ1-2	TRBD1	TRBV19	few	14	CASSRQTGPYGYTF	TGTGCCAGTAGTAGACAGACAGGGCCCTATGGCTACACCTTC
TRBJ1-6	TRBD1	TRBV2	-	15	CASTTRDSSNSPLHF	TGTGCCAGCACCACCCGGGACAGCAGTAATTCACCCCTCCACTTT
TRBJ1-1	-	TRBV2	-	13	CASSELENTEAFF	TGTGCCAGCAGTGAGTTGGAGAACACTGAAGCTTTCTTT
TRBJ1-1	-	TRBV4-3	once	14	CASSQAGTVTQAFF	TGCGCCAGCAGCCAAGCCGGGACGGTGACGCAAGCTTTCTTT
TRBJ2-5	-	TRBV4-3	-	16	CASSQEPTGNSETQYF	TGCGCCAGCAGCCAAGAACCCACGGGGAACTCAGAGACCCAGTACTTC
TRBJ1-2	-	TRBV5-1	-	12	CASRMEGPGYTF	TGCGCCAGCAGGATGGAGGGACCTGGCTACACCTTC
TRBJ2-2	-	TRBV18	once	14	CASSRGANTGELFF	TGTGCCAGCTCACGAGGGGCAAACACCGGGGAGCTGTTTTTT
TRBJ1-5	-	TRBV3-1/TRBV3-2	-	12	CASSAGGQPQHF	TGTGCCAGCAGTGCAGGCGGTCAGCCCCAGCATTTT
TRBJ1-5	-	TRBV30	-	15	CAWSVRGLSNQPQHF	TGTGCCTGGAGTGTAAGGGGTCTTAGCAATCAGCCCCAGCATTTT
TRBJ2-1	TRBD1	TRBV11-3	-	14	CASSLQGAYNEQFF	TGTGCCAGCAGCTTACAGGGGGCCTACAATGAGCAGTTCTTC
TRBJ2-2	-	TRBV13	-	14	CASSLQLDTGELFF	TGTGCCAGCAGCTTGCAACTAGATACCGGGGAGCTGTTTTTT
TRBJ2-1	TRBD1	TRBV2	-	14	CASSRTGGYNEQFF	TGTGCCAGCAGTCGGACAGGGGGCTACAATGAGCAGTTCTTC
TRBJ2-5	TRBD2	TRBV28	-	12	CASGLAGTAQYF	TGTGCCAGCGGACTAGCGGGAACGGCCCAGTACTTC
TRBJ1-2	-	TRBV19	-	13	CAIRKGINYGYTF	TGTGCCATCCGAAAGGGGATTAACTATGGCTACACCTTC
TRBJ2-2	-	TRBV5-1	-	13	CASGQGYTGELFF	TGCGCCAGCGGGCAGGGGTACACCGGGGAGCTGTTTTTT
TRBJ2-1	-	TRBV6-5	few	14	CASRPRGFYNEQFF	TGTGCCAGCAGGCCTCGAGGGTTCTACAATGAGCAGTTCTTC
TRBJ2-2	-	TRBV20-1	-	11	CSVGQPGELFF	TGCAGTGTAGGTCAGCCTGGGGAGCTGTTTTTT
TRBJ1-5	-	TRBV19	-	17	CASSVAYAWGGNQPQHF	TGTGCCAGTAGTGTGGCCTATGCCTGGGGGGGCAATCAGCCCCAGCATTTT